Following are 27 T cell receptor beta chains from one sample sequenced in a study of T-cell reconstitution after alpha-beta-depleted transplantation in children. The authors prepared the TCRbeta library with unique molecular identifiers. TCRdb fed the PCR reads into MiXCR, producing one record per CDR3 protein. The repertoire has 250,000 to 300,000 distinct CDR3 sequences, roughly 9.1% of them found once; the top ten carry less than 9%. The sample consisted of PBMCs, taken before TCRalphabeta/CD19-depleted stem cell transplant. Receptor source: a boy under two years old with acute myeloid leukemia, due to receive a stem cell transplant.

In its sample, this clonotype was seen many times. The V and J genes are TRBV27 and TRBJ1-2, with 9 bases aligning to TRBD1. This CDR3 region has 14 residues. CDR1 and CDR2 (germline): MNHEY, SMNVEV (reference sequence). V shed 3 bases, J shed 3 bases, and the junction held 2 bases outside the gene matches. CDR3 amino acids: CASSFGTGHYGYTF. The CDR3, as DNA: TGTGCCAGCAGTTTTGGGACAGGGCACTATGGCTACACCTTC.

At least ten counts were recorded for this clonotype. V is TRBV27 and J is TRBJ1-6; D may be TRBD1 (6 bases). Trimming took off 8 bases at V and 5 bases at J, with 19 bases between the two ends. The CDR3 covers 16 residues. The V gene's germline CDR1 is MNHEY and CDR2 SMNVEV (reference sequence). CDR3 region: CASGRWGLGNNSPLHF. The CDR3 DNA is TGTGCCAGCGGAAGATGGGGGCTCGGGAATAATTCACCCCTCCACTTT.

This clonotype was detected many times. The J gene is TRBJ1-1, the V gene TRBV29-1, with 9 nucleotides matching TRBD1. CDR1 SQVTM and CDR2 ANQGSEA come from the germline V gene. The CDR3 runs 13 residues. V shed 5 bases, J shed 4 bases, and the junction held 5 bases outside the gene matches. CDR3 residues: CSVKQGASTEAFF. The DNA of the CDR3 is TGCAGCGTTAAACAGGGGGCGAGCACTGAAGCTTTCTTT.

The rearrangement joins TRBV3-1 to TRBJ2-2; 15 nucleotides align to TRBD2. J was trimmed by 3 bases and V by 2 bases; bases with no gene match: 4. Per germline, CDR1 LGHDT and CDR2 YNNKEL (reference sequence). The CDR3 spans 18 residues. The CDR3, as DNA: TGTGCCAGCAGCCAACCGGGACTAGCGGGAGGATACACCGGGGAGCTGTTTTTT. It codes for CASSQPGLAGGYTGELFF.

The V gene is TRBV5-1, the J gene TRBJ2-3; the match to TRBD2 covers 11 bases. Germline CDR1 is SGHRS and CDR2 is YFSETQ. With V trimmed by 4 bases and J by 1 base, 5 bases remained unmatched. The CDR3 consists of 16 residues. The CDR3 sequence is CASSRGLAEGTDTQYF. The CDR3 DNA sequence: TGCGCCAGCAGCCGGGGACTAGCGGAAGGCACAGATACGCAGTATTTT. Looking up the rest from reference TRBV5-1 and TRBJ2-3 gives the full variable domain: KAGVTQTPRYLIKTRGQQVTLSCSPISGHRSVSWYQQTPGQGLQFLFEYFSETQRNKGNFPGRFSGRQFSNSRSEMNVSTLELGDSALYLCASSRGLAEGTDTQYFGPGTRLTVL.

The chain uses TRBV11-2 and TRBJ2-2; the D gene is possibly TRBD1 (8 bases). Germline-derived CDR1 and CDR2 are SGHAT and FQNNGV. Trimming cost V 5 bases and J 6 bases, with 16 bases left between them. The CDR3 consists of 15 residues. The CDR3 reads CASSLNRGGSGELFF. The DNA of the CDR3 is TGTGCCAGCAGCCTCAACAGGGGGGGGTCCGGGGAGCTGTTTTTT. Full variable domain (outside the CDR3, taken from reference TRBV11-2 and TRBJ2-2): EAGVAQSPRYKIIEKRQSVAFWCNPISGHATLYWYQQILGQGPKLLIQFQNNGVVDDSQLPKDRFSAERLKGVDSTLKIQPAKLEDSAVYLCASSLNRGGSGELFFGEGSRLTVL.

This clonotype has just one count. V gene TRBV29-1 combines with J gene TRBJ2-4; D not resolved. This CDR3 has 11 residues. V lost 7 bases and J 3 bases, leaving 7 bases between the germline ends. Germline loops: CDR1 SQVTM, CDR2 ANQGSEA. CDR3 in amino acids: CSGRDKNIQYF. CDR3 coding DNA: TGCAGCGGAAGGGACAAAAACATTCAGTACTTC.

The chain has TRBV6-5 and TRBJ2-7; maybe TRBD2 (6 bases). The CDR3 is 15 amino acids. The V and J ends lost 2 bases and 2 bases respectively, with 13 bases between them. In germline, CDR1 is MNHEY, CDR2 SVGAGI. The CDR3 DNA reads as TGTGCCAGCAGTTACACCTGGGGGAGGACCTACGAGCAGTACTTC. Its translation: CASSYTWGRTYEQYF.

This clonotype occurred many times. The chain is built from TRBV5-1 and TRBJ2-1; D is uncertain. Trimming took off 1 base at V and 3 bases at J, with 5 bases between the two ends. CDR1 is SGHRS, CDR2 YFSETQ, per germline. The CDR3 runs to 13 residues. The CDR3 DNA reads as TGCGCCAGCAGCTTGACAATCTACAATGAGCAGTTCTTC. Its translation: CASSLTIYNEQFF.

This clonotype was recorded many times. The rearrangement links TRBV20-1 to TRBJ2-7, with 14 bases matching TRBD2. This CDR3 is 16 amino acids long. In germline, CDR1 is DFQATT, CDR2 SNEGSKA (reference sequence). With 3 bases clipped from V and 7 bases from J, the junction kept 11 bases outside the gene matches. Here the CDR3 reads CSARGLAGVPMAEQYF. The CDR3 DNA sequence: TGCAGTGCTAGGGGACTAGCGGGAGTGCCTATGGCAGAGCAGTACTTC.

This clonotype was seen many times. A junction boundary mismatches the germline segment, possibly from a read error. CDR3 residues: CASSWRAGNYEHYF. CDR3 nucleotides: TGTGCCAGCAGTTGGCGGGCGGGAAACTACGAGCATTACTTC. The chain joins TRBV28 to TRBJ2-7; possible D gene TRBD2, 6 bases. The CDR3 contains 14 residues. Germline V gene sequence: CDR1 MDHEN, CDR2 SYDVKM.

This clonotype was counted a few times. The CDR3 DNA is TGTGCCAGCAGCCAAGACCCGGGACGGATGAACACTGAAGCTTTCTTT. Protein: CASSQDPGRMNTEAFF. The chain has TRBV7-8 and TRBJ1-1, with a possible D match to TRBD1 (5 bases). The V and J ends lost 5 bases and 0 bases respectively, with 16 bases between them. The CDR3 is made up of 16 amino acids. Germline V lookup: CDR1 SGHVS, CDR2 FQNEAQ.

Many counts were recorded for this clonotype. V gene TRBV28 combines with J gene TRBJ2-7, with D possibly TRBD1 on 5 matching bases. The V end lost 6 bases, the J end lost 0 bases, and 15 bases lay between the germline ends. The CDR3 runs 15 residues. Germline CDR1 is MDHEN and CDR2 is SYDVKM. Written as DNA, the CDR3 is TGTGCCAGCAGCCAAACTCGGACAAGCTCCTACGAGCAGTACTTC. Translated, it gives CASSQTRTSSYEQYF.

This clonotype showed up just a few times. V usage is TRBV19 and J usage is TRBJ2-3, with unresolved D. Germline lookup yields CDR1 LNHDA and CDR2 SQIVND (reference sequence). Trimming stripped 0 bases from V and 2 bases from J, with 6 bases between. This CDR3 has 14 residues. CDR3 DNA: TGTGCCAGTAGTATAGAGAAGCTCACAGATACGCAGTATTTT. Translation gives CASSIEKLTDTQYF. Looking up the rest from reference TRBV19 and TRBJ2-3 gives the full variable domain: DGGITQSPKYLFRKEGQNVTLSCEQNLNHDAMYWYRQDPGQGLRLIYYSQIVNDFQKGDIAEGYSVSREKKESFPLTVTSAQKNPTAFYLCASSIEKLTDTQYFGPGTRLTVL.

V is TRBV20-1 and J is TRBJ2-1, with 10 bases aligning to TRBD1. J gave up 9 bases and V 3 bases, and 11 bases lay outside the gene matches. Germline V lookup: CDR1 DFQATT, CDR2 SNEGSKA (reference sequence). The CDR3 length is 15 residues. CDR3 nucleotides: TGCAGTGCTAGTTCCCAGGACAGGGGGTGGGTTGAGCAGTTCTTC. Translated: CSASSQDRGWVEQFF.

This chain uses TRBV20-1 with TRBJ1-1; 7 positions match TRBD1. This CDR3 is built from 16 residues. Germline trimming cut 1 base from V and 0 bases from J; bases unmatched to any gene: 8. Per germline, CDR1 DFQATT and CDR2 SNEGSKA (reference sequence). CDR3 amino acids: CSARVRGQVLNTEAFF. CDR3 DNA: TGCAGTGCTAGAGTCCGCGGACAGGTGTTGAACACTGAAGCTTTCTTT.

This clonotype was seen ten or more times. The chain employs TRBV29-1 and TRBJ1-1; perhaps TRBD1 as D (5 bases). In germline, CDR1 is SQVTM, CDR2 ANQGSEA. The V and J ends lost 4 bases and 5 bases respectively, with 14 bases between them. The CDR3 loop spans 13 amino acids. The CDR3 region is CSVVSGPGTEAFF. In DNA form, the CDR3 reads TGCAGCGTTGTATCGGGGCCTGGGACTGAAGCTTTCTTT. The full variable domain, with the rest looked up from reference TRBV29-1 and TRBJ1-1, is SAVISQKPSRDICQRGTSLTIQCQVDSQVTMMFWYRQQPGQSLTLIATANQGSEATYESGFVIDKFPISRPNLTFSTLTVSNMSPEDSSIYLCSVVSGPGTEAFFGQGTRLTVV.

V and J are TRBV5-5 and TRBJ1-1; D may be TRBD1 (6 bases). Germline values: CDR1 SGHKS, CDR2 YYEKEE (reference sequence). The CDR3 spans 13 residues. The V end was cut by 6 bases, the J end by 2 bases, with 11 bases between. The CDR3 here is CASTQGINTEAFF. The CDR3 bases are TGTGCCAGCACCCAGGGGATTAACACTGAAGCTTTCTTT.

This clonotype was observed at least ten times. V and J are TRBV11-2 and TRBJ2-3; the D gene is possibly TRBD1 (6 bases). The CDR3 loop spans 19 amino acids. CDR1 and CDR2 (germline): SGHAT, FQNNGV. Trimming took off 3 bases at V and 4 bases at J, with 26 bases between the two ends. CDR3 sequence (DNA): TGTGCCAGCAGCTTGCCGGCCGGGACAAGGGAACGGTACGCAGATACGCAGTATTTT. Translation: CASSLPAGTRERYADTQYF.

This clonotype was counted only a few times. V usage is TRBV5-1 and J usage is TRBJ2-6; D remains ambiguous. V was pared by 4 bases and J by 4 bases, with 18 bases between. Germline values: CDR1 SGHRS, CDR2 YFSETQ. The CDR3 length is 17 residues. In DNA, the CDR3 is TGCGCCAGCAGCCCCACGACGAACGGTGCGGGGGCCAACGTCCTGACTTTC. Translated: CASSPTTNGAGANVLTF.

This clonotype has ten or more counts. This chain joins TRBV10-3 and TRBJ2-7; D perhaps matches TRBD1 (6 bases). The CDR3 covers 12 residues. The V gene lost 5 bases and the J gene lost 6 bases, with 11 bases spanning the gap. Germline CDR1 reads ENHRY; CDR2 reads SYGVKD. The CDR3 reads CAISSPRGEQYF. In nucleotides, the CDR3 is TGTGCCATCAGTTCCCCCAGGGGCGAGCAGTACTTC.

The table lists this clonotype with many counts. CDR3 sequence: CASSPGVAGGGQETQYF. The CDR3 bases are TGTGCCAGCAGCCCCGGGGTAGCGGGAGGGGGTCAAGAGACCCAGTACTTC. The chain has TRBV9 and TRBJ2-5; TRBD2 matches 11 bases. The germline V gene encodes CDR1 SGDLS and CDR2 YYNGEE. The CDR3 length is 17 residues. V was clipped by 4 bases and J by 2 bases; unmatched bases: 10.

This chain connects TRBV7-2 to TRBJ2-3; possible D gene TRBD2, 6 bases. This CDR3 is 17 amino acids long. The V end was cut by 5 bases, the J end by 3 bases, with 21 bases between. Per the germline V gene, CDR1 is SGHTA and CDR2 is FQGNSA. CDR3 sequence (DNA): TGTGCCAGCAGCCCCCCGACTGCGGGCCGGGGGACAGATACGCAGTATTTT. Its translation is CASSPPTAGRGTDTQYF.

The table lists this clonotype with many counts. This chain links TRBV10-3 with TRBJ2-1, with 9 bases matching TRBD2. The J segment lost 1 base and the V segment lost 10 bases, leaving 2 bases of the junction unmatched. This CDR3 contains 13 residues. Germline V CDR1 and CDR2: ENHRY, SYGVKD. The CDR3 sequence is CATSGASYNEQFF. The CDR3 DNA is TGTGCCACTAGCGGGGCGTCCTACAATGAGCAGTTCTTC.

This clonotype showed up many times. This chain joins TRBV7-2 and TRBJ2-3; 9 bases map to TRBD2. With V trimmed by 7 bases and J by 4 bases, 6 bases remained unmatched. Germline values: CDR1 SGHTA, CDR2 FQGNSA. The CDR3 has 14 residues. The DNA for the CDR3 is TGTGCCAGCACCCCGGGACTAGCCTCAGATACGCAGTATTTT. Translated: CASTPGLASDTQYF.

This clonotype was observed many times. The rearrangement uses TRBV12-3 or TRBV12-4 and TRBJ1-5; D is unclear. The germline V and J ends were trimmed by 6 bases and 5 bases, with 11 bases remaining between them. The CDR3 has 13 amino acids. This CDR3 is CASRFSRDQPQHF. CDR3 DNA sequence: TGTGCCAGCAGGTTCTCAAGGGATCAGCCCCAGCATTTT.

The table lists this clonotype with many counts. The chain employs TRBV10-3 and TRBJ1-6; no clear D. The germline gives CDR1 ENHRY, CDR2 SYGVKD. The V gene lost 0 bases and the J gene lost 5 bases, with 5 bases spanning the gap. The CDR3 is 14 amino acids. The chain's CDR3 is CAISESTNNSPLHF. Here the CDR3 DNA reads TGTGCCATCAGTGAGTCGACAAATAATTCACCCCTCCACTTT.